The 17 T cell receptor beta chains given below trace back to one sample, sequenced in a study of cytomegalovirus exposure and HLA in healthy donors (dated by TCRdb to about 2017). Libraries were constructed by the immunoSEQ multiplex PCR assay. The multiplex PCR relied on a mix of 60 forward primers for TCR Vbeta segments and 13 reverse primers for TCR Jbeta segments. TCRdb carries this immuneACCESS record with in-frame sequences only. Its versions omit some clonotypes, under half of them owing to an unresolved V gene in the studies checked, with the rest unexplained. The sample contains roughly 180,000 clones, 80% of them found a single time. Clones ranked in the top ten supply 6% to 7.5% of the sample. Material: PBMCs. The source is a man younger than 45 in good health and CMV-seropositive.

This clone is a singleton in its sample. This chain uses TRBV19 with TRBJ1-2; 7 nucleotides match TRBD1. CDR1 and CDR2 (germline): LNHDA, SQIVND (reference sequence). The CDR3 totals 14 residues. J was trimmed by 5 bases and V by 6 bases; bases with no gene match: 9. DNA of the CDR3: TGTGCCAGTAGCAACCCCCGGGACAGATATGGCTACACCTTC. Translated: CASSNPRDRYGYTF.

The chain joins TRBV28 to TRBJ1-2, with D tentatively TRBD1 (5 bases). CDR1 and CDR2 from the germline V gene are MDHEN and SYDVKM. The CDR3 extends over 17 amino acids. V dropped 7 bases and J dropped 4 bases, with 25 bases sitting between them. This CDR3 reads CASTRPVARTGGYGYTF. The CDR3 coding sequence is TGTGCCAGCACCCGTCCTGTTGCCCGGACCGGGGGCTATGGCTACACCTTC.

This chain's CDR3 is CASSKPFQGYEQYF. The CDR3 nucleotides read TGTGCCAGCAGCAAACCCTTTCAGGGCTACGAGCAGTACTTC. The V and J genes are TRBV5-4 and TRBJ2-7; TRBD1 might be the D (5 bases). V gave up 4 bases and J gave up 3 bases, with 14 bases separating them. This CDR3 contains 14 residues. CDR1 is SGHNT and CDR2 is YYREEE in the germline V gene (reference sequence).

The rearrangement uses TRBV7-2 and TRBJ2-1; 9 bases agree with TRBD2. This CDR3 contains 16 residues. CDR1 SGHTA and CDR2 FQGNSA come from the germline V gene. V gave up 5 bases and J gave up 5 bases; unmatched junction bases: 10. The CDR3 sequence is CASSPVIGTSNNEQFF. The DNA of the CDR3 is TGTGCCAGCAGCCCAGTGATCGGGACTAGCAACAATGAGCAGTTCTTC.

The CDR3 sequence is CASAPWRNSYEQYF. CDR3 DNA sequence: TGTGCCAGCGCACCTTGGCGGAACTCCTACGAGCAGTACTTC. The chain recombines TRBV6-5 with TRBJ2-7, with D unresolved. The CDR3 loop spans 14 amino acids. V was pared by 8 bases and J by 0 bases, with 14 bases between. CDR1 is MNHEY, CDR2 SVGAGI, per germline.

The chain links TRBV5-1 to TRBJ2-2, with 7 bases identical to TRBD1. Losses at the gene ends were 2 bases for V and 6 bases for J; bases not matched to a gene: 7. In germline, CDR1 is SGHRS, CDR2 YFSETQ. The length of the CDR3 is 15 residues. CDR3 in DNA: TGCGCCAGCAGCTTAAAGCCAGGGGGATCCGGGGAGCTGTTTTTT. This encodes CASSLKPGGSGELFF.

The V and J genes are TRBV30 and TRBJ2-3, with a weak D call TRBD2 (6 bases). Germline CDR1 is GTSNPN and CDR2 is SVGIG (reference sequence). This CDR3 has 17 amino acids. Trimming cost V 3 bases and J 0 bases, with 19 bases left between them. The CDR3 is CAWRRGFSGYSTDTQYF. CDR3 coding DNA: TGTGCCTGGAGACGGGGGTTTTCTGGGTATAGCACAGATACGCAGTATTTT.

The V call is TRBV6-5, the J call TRBJ2-3; TRBD1 is a possible D gene (5 bases). Germline CDR1 and CDR2: MNHEY and SVGAGI. Trimming shortened V by 6 bases and J by 6 bases, and 13 bases separated the two germline ends. The CDR3 extends over 13 amino acids. The DNA for the CDR3 is TGTGCCAGCAGACCCCAGGGAATTGATACGCAGTATTTT. It translates to CASRPQGIDTQYF.

This chain links TRBV6-1 with TRBJ2-7; 8 bases are shared with TRBD1. With 5 bases clipped from V and 2 bases from J, the junction kept 5 bases outside the gene matches. Germline V gene data show CDR1 as MNHNS and CDR2 as SASEGT. This CDR3 has 14 amino acids. For the CDR3, the DNA is TGTGCCAGCAGTCTACAGGGGGACACCTACGAGCAGTACTTC. Amino acids: CASSLQGDTYEQYF.

The chain carries TRBV5-3 and TRBJ2-7, with 14 bases that match TRBD2. TRBV5-3 is an ORF; its function is uncertain. The ends lost 3 bases at V and 0 bases at J; junction bases unmatched: 5. This CDR3 has 17 residues. In nucleotides, the CDR3 is TGTGCCAGAAGCTCCGGACTAGCGGGAGGTAGCTCCTACGAGCAGTACTTC. This encodes CARSSGLAGGSSYEQYF.

The J gene is TRBJ1-1, the V gene TRBV27; TRBD1 is a possible D gene (5 bases). There are 15 residues in the CDR3. Trimming removed 7 bases from V and 1 base from J, with 16 bases in between. Germline CDR1 and CDR2: MNHEY and SMNVEV (reference sequence). DNA of the CDR3: TGTGCCAGCAACCCCGGGACTCTTACGAACACTGAAGCTTTCTTT. This translates into CASNPGTLTNTEAFF.

The genes are TRBV13 and TRBJ2-7; no clear D. Trimming left V 4 bases short and J 0 bases short, with 13 bases between. The CDR3 is made up of 15 amino acids. Germline CDR1 PRHDT, CDR2 FYEKMQ (reference sequence). CDR3 in amino acids: CASSSLGRLSYEQYF. CDR3 nucleotide sequence: TGTGCCAGCAGCTCCCTTGGGCGTCTCTCCTACGAGCAGTACTTC.

V is TRBV30 and J is TRBJ2-3, with D possibly matching TRBD2 (6 bases). Trimming took off 0 bases at V and 5 bases at J, with 6 bases between the two ends. The CDR3 extends over 12 amino acids. Germline loops: CDR1 GTSNPN, CDR2 SVGIG (reference sequence). In DNA, the CDR3 is TGTGCCTGGAGTGTGGAGGGAGATACGCAGTATTTT. This encodes CAWSVEGDTQYF.

The V and J genes are TRBV4-1 and TRBJ2-1, with TRBD2 matching 8 bases. This CDR3 region has 18 residues. From germline, CDR1 is MGHRA and CDR2 YSYEKL. Losses at the gene ends were 3 bases for V and 7 bases for J; bases not matched to a gene: 17. The CDR3: CASSQVKVSGRPVNEQFF. CDR3 sequence (DNA): TGCGCCAGCAGCCAGGTCAAGGTGAGCGGGAGACCGGTAAATGAGCAGTTCTTC.

J is TRBJ1-1 and V is TRBV7-2; 7 bases are shared with TRBD1. Looked up from germline, CDR1 is SGHTA and CDR2 is FQGNSA. The CDR3 loop spans 12 amino acids. Trimming at V came to 5 bases and at J to 10 bases, leaving 7 bases not matched to a gene. The DNA for the CDR3 is TGTGCCAGCAGCCTCGACAGGGTCGGAGCTTTCTTT. Translated: CASSLDRVGAFF.

In DNA form, the CDR3 reads TGCGCCAGCAGCCAAGACAGGGGTCCTTACGAGCAGTACTTC. This gives the protein CASSQDRGPYEQYF. The chain carries TRBV4-1 and TRBJ2-5; maybe TRBD1 (6 bases). The closer fit of TRBJ2-7 to the DNA end suggests the J call may be wrong. CDR1 and CDR2 from the germline V gene are MGHRA and YSYEKL. The CDR3 has 14 residues.

The chain uses TRBV29-1 and TRBJ1-2; 7 bases are a match to TRBD1. The CDR3 sequence is 14 residues long. CDR1 and CDR2 (germline): SQVTM, ANQGSEA. Losses at the gene ends were 1 base for V and 4 bases for J; bases not matched to a gene: 6. CDR3: CSVEATGAVYGYTF. The CDR3 nucleotides are TGCAGCGTTGAAGCCACAGGGGCGGTCTATGGCTACACCTTC. Combining the CDR3 with reference TRBV29-1 and TRBJ1-2 gives the whole variable domain SAVISQKPSRDICQRGTSLTIQCQVDSQVTMMFWYRQQPGQSLTLIATANQGSEATYESGFVIDKFPISRPNLTFSTLTVSNMSPEDSSIYLCSVEATGAVYGYTFGSGTRLTVV.